What follows is one T cell receptor beta chain and its context. This record belongs to a study of blood T cells in healthy people across ages. The use of a sample-barcoded 5' primer and a J-beta primer mix characterized a second PCR of about 7 to 12 cycles. A template-switch adaptor that had 12 random nucleotides put a tag on each cDNA molecule. TCRdb passed the 5' RACE reads through MiXCR, listing each CDR3 protein once. The sample holds around 670,000 distinct CDR3 sequences; roughly 30% are singletons and the top ten take 15% to 17%. The V segment lost 5 bases and the J segment 6 bases; nucleotides outside the gene matches: 9. The CDR3 contains 15 residues. CDR1 DFQATT and CDR2 SNEGSKA come from the germline V gene (reference sequence).

The chain recombines TRBV20-1 with TRBJ1-6; 8 nucleotides line up with TRBD1. This TCR was sampled from a woman at least 80 years old in good health. The sample comprised blood. As DNA, the CDR3 is TGCAGTGCTCGGATGGGACAGGCCCGTAATTCACCCCTCCACTTT. It codes for CSARMGQARNSPLHF.